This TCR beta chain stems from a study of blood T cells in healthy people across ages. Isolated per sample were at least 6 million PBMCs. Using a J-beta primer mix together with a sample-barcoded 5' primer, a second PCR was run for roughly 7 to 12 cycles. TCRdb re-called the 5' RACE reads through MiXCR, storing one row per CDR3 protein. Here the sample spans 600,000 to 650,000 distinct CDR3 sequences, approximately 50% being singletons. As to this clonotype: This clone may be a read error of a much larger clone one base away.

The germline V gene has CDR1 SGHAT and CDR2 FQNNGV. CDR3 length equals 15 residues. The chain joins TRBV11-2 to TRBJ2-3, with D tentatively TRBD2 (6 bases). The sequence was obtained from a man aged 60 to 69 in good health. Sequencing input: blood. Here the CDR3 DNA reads TGTGCCAGCAGGCGCCTCGGGGCAGGAGGGGATACGCGGTATTTT. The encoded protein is CASRRLGAGGDTRYF. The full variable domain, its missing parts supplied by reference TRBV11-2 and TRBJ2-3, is EAGVAQSPRYKIIEKRQSVAFWCNPISGHATLYWYQQILGQGPKLLIQFQNNGVVDDSQLPKDRFSAERLKGVDSTLKIQPAKLEDSAVYLCASRRLGAGGDTRYFGPGTRLTVL.